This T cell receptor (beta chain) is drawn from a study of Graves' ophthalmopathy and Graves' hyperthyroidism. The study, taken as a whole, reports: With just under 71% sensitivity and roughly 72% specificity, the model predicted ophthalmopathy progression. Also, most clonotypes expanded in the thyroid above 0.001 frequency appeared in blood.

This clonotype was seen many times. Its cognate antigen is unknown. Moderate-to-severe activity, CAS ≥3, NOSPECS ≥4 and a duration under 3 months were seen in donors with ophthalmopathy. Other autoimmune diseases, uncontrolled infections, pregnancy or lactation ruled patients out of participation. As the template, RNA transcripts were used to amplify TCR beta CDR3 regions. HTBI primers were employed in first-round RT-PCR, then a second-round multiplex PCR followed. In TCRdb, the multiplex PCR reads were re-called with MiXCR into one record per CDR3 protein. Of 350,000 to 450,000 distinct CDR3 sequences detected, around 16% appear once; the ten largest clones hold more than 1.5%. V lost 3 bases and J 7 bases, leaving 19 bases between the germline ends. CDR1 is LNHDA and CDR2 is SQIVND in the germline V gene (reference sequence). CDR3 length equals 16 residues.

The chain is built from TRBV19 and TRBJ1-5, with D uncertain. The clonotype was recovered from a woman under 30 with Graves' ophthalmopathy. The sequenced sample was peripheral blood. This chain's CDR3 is CASSIWEALGSQPQHF. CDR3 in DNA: TGTGCCAGTAGTATTTGGGAGGCTTTGGGGTCCCAGCCCCAGCATTTT. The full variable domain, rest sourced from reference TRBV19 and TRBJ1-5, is DGGITQSPKYLFRKEGQNVTLSCEQNLNHDAMYWYRQDPGQGLRLIYYSQIVNDFQKGDIAEGYSVSREKKESFPLTVTSAQKNPTAFYLCASSIWEALGSQPQHFGDGTRLSIL.